The 4 T cell receptor beta chains presented below share a single source sample, sequenced in a study of T cells in localized non-small cell lung cancer. This table comes from immunoSEQ multiplex PCR, and its TCRdb copy is limited to in-frame clones, with some not included. The top ten hold approximately 17% of the sample, which has about 45,000 clones, roughly 79% seen once. This specimen was peripheral blood mononuclear cells, taken before any cancer treatment. These receptors all come from a man aged 40 to 70 with stage III lung adenocarcinoma.

This clone appeared a single time. The chain's CDR3 is CASTRDRGREQFF. The DNA for the CDR3 is TGCGCCAGCACCCGGGACAGGGGACGGGAGCAGTTCTTC. The chain joins TRBV5-1 to TRBJ2-1; 10 positions agree with TRBD1. From germline, CDR1 is SGHRS and CDR2 YFSETQ. The trim removed 6 bases at V and 10 bases at J, leaving 7 bases unmatched. The CDR3 contains 13 residues.

The chain carries TRBV5-6 and TRBJ2-7, with D perhaps TRBD1 or TRBD2 (5 bases each). This CDR3 contains 14 residues. The V gene lost 3 bases and the J gene lost 3 bases, with 13 bases spanning the gap. Germline V gene sequence: CDR1 SGHDT, CDR2 YYEEEE. Written as DNA, the CDR3 is TGTGCCAGCAGCTCCGGGACGAACTACTACGAGCAGTACTTC. Its translation is CASSSGTNYYEQYF.

This sequence joins TRBV30 and TRBJ2-5, with D unresolved. The V gene lost 5 bases and the J gene lost 1 base, with 8 bases spanning the gap. The CDR3 has 12 amino acids. Germline V gene lookup returns CDR1 GTSNPN and CDR2 SVGIG (reference sequence). CDR3 bases: TGTGCCTGGCAGCGTACCCAAGAGACCCAGTACTTC. This sequence encodes CAWQRTQETQYF.

This clone occurred a few times. The gene calls are TRBV11-2 and TRBJ2-1; TRBD2 matches at 8 bases. V trimming: 2 bases; J trimming: 6 bases; junction bases outside the gene matches: 6. This CDR3 spans 15 amino acids. Per the germline V gene, CDR1 is SGHAT and CDR2 is FQNNGV. The CDR3 DNA is TGTGCCAGCAGCTTATACGGGGGGGCCTCCAATGAGCAGTTCTTC. It codes for CASSLYGGASNEQFF.